One sample yielded the 23 T cell receptor beta chains listed below, sequenced in a study of T cell responses to AZD1222 COVID-19 vaccine. This table comes from immunoSEQ multiplex PCR, and its TCRdb copy is limited to in-frame clones, with some not included. Counted here are 120,000 to 150,000 clones, over 75% occurring once; the ten biggest clones make up 5% to 5.5%. The sequenced sample was peripheral blood, obtained 28 days after the second dose of the MenACWY control vaccine. The origin of the receptors is an adult who received the MenACWY meningococcal vaccine as a control.

Only a few counts were recorded for this clone. V usage is TRBV5-5 and J usage is TRBJ1-2; D uncertain. The CDR3 spans 13 residues. Germline loops: CDR1 SGHKS, CDR2 YYEKEE (reference sequence). The V gene lost 4 bases and the J gene lost 5 bases, with 12 bases spanning the gap. CDR3 amino acids: CASSRTLRYGYTF. The CDR3 bases are TGTGCCAGCAGCAGGACCTTGCGTTATGGCTACACCTTC.

About this clone: Relative to the germline gene, one junction end is altered; a read error may explain this. The gene calls are TRBV15 and TRBJ2-3; possible D gene TRBD2, 5 bases. Germline CDR1 and CDR2: LNHNV and YYDKDF (reference sequence). The CDR3 has 16 residues. The CDR3 reads CATNRAKRSGTDTQYF. The CDR3 DNA reads as TGTGCCACCAACAGAGCCAAACGTAGCGGCACAGATACGCAGTATTTT.

The chain has TRBV11-2 and TRBJ2-5, with D maybe TRBD2 (5 bases). CDR3 length: 16 amino acids. The germline gives CDR1 SGHAT, CDR2 FQNNGV. V was trimmed by 3 bases and J by 4 bases, leaving 18 bases between them. CDR3 nucleotide sequence: TGTGCCAGCAGCTTGGGCCCTCCGGGAAGCGGAGAGACCCAGTACTTC. Translation: CASSLGPPGSGETQYF.

This clone was picked up a small number of times. CDR3 sequence reads: CSVRRQTDEQYF. The DNA of the CDR3 is TGCAGCGTTCGAAGGCAGACGGACGAGCAGTACTTC. The rearrangement links TRBV29-1 to TRBJ2-7; no firm D call. In germline, CDR1 is SQVTM, CDR2 ANQGSEA. The CDR3 is 12 residues long. The V and J ends lost 5 bases and 5 bases respectively, with 13 bases between them.

The chain recombines TRBV2 with TRBJ1-2; D not resolved. Germline CDR1 is SNHLY and CDR2 is FYNNEI. Trimming stripped 2 bases from V and 4 bases from J, with 14 bases between. The CDR3 is made up of 15 amino acids. CDR3 sequence reads: CASSERVGLSYGYTF. The CDR3 DNA follows: TGTGCCAGCAGTGAACGTGTAGGGCTCTCCTATGGCTACACCTTC.

The genes are TRBV3-1 (or the pseudogene TRBV3-2) and TRBJ1-4; no clear D gene. The CDR3 is made up of 12 amino acids. CDR1 LGHDT and CDR2 YNNKEL come from the germline V gene (reference sequence). V lost 4 bases and J lost 6, with 6 bases in between. The CDR3 loop is CASSRSDEKLFF. The CDR3, as DNA: TGTGCCAGCAGCCGTTCGGATGAAAAACTGTTTTTT.

As DNA, the CDR3 is TGCGCCAGCAGCTCAAGGACAGGACCCTACGAGCAGTACTTC. This encodes CASSSRTGPYEQYF. This chain uses TRBV5-1 with TRBJ2-7; TRBD1 agrees at 7 bases. Germline V gene sequence: CDR1 SGHRS, CDR2 YFSETQ. V lost 3 bases, J lost 2 bases, and 5 bases stayed unmatched. There are 14 residues in the CDR3. The whole variable domain, remainder taken from reference TRBV5-1 and TRBJ2-7, is KAGVTQTPRYLIKTRGQQVTLSCSPISGHRSVSWYQQTPGQGLQFLFEYFSETQRNKGNFPGRFSGRQFSNSRSEMNVSTLELGDSALYLCASSSRTGPYEQYFGPGTRLTVT.

The chain recombines TRBV19 with TRBJ1-2; weak D call: TRBD1 (6 bases). Germline V lookup: CDR1 LNHDA, CDR2 SQIVND (reference sequence). The CDR3 covers 16 residues. The V gene lost 2 bases and the J gene lost 1 base, with 14 bases spanning the gap. Here the CDR3 DNA reads TGTGCCAGTAGTATAACAGGGCGCAGGGTTAACTATGGCTACACCTTC. Translated, it gives CASSITGRRVNYGYTF.

This sequence joins TRBV7-2 and TRBJ1-6; no firm D call. V shed 5 bases and J shed 0 bases, with 17 bases lying between them. The CDR3 sequence is 18 residues long. Per germline, CDR1 SGHTA and CDR2 FQGNSA. The CDR3, as DNA: TGTGCCAGCAGCCCCGGAGGAGGTATTAGCTCCTATAATTCACCCCTCCACTTT. As protein: CASSPGGGISSYNSPLHF.

In this sample, this clone turned up once. The chain joins TRBV5-6 to TRBJ2-1; 11 positions agree with TRBD2. CDR1 and CDR2 from the germline V gene are SGHDT and YYEEEE. Trimming cost V 5 bases and J 12 bases; bases outside gene matches: 13. This CDR3 has 15 residues. The CDR3 sequence: CASRRRLAGQGVQFF. CDR3 DNA sequence: TGTGCCAGCAGGCGGAGACTAGCGGGACAGGGCGTGCAGTTCTTC.

V gene TRBV5-1 combines with J gene TRBJ1-2; 9 bases fit TRBD1. CDR1 SGHRS and CDR2 YFSETQ come from the germline V gene. The CDR3 is 15 amino acids. Trimming cost V 5 bases and J 2 bases; bases outside gene matches: 7. CDR3 region: CASSPGQGANYGYTF. As DNA, the CDR3 is TGCGCCAGCAGTCCGGGACAGGGAGCGAACTATGGCTACACCTTC.

The chain employs TRBV9 and TRBJ1-6; a weak D match, TRBD1 (5 bases). V was clipped by 0 bases and J by 7 bases, with 11 bases between them. CDR3 length equals 15 residues. In germline, CDR1 is SGDLS, CDR2 YYNGEE. The CDR3 nucleotides are TGTGCCAGCAGCGTAGCGGGGACCGCCAATTCACCCCTCCACTTT. Translating gives CASSVAGTANSPLHF. The full variable domain, completed using reference TRBV9 and TRBJ1-6, is DSGVTQTPKHLITATGQRVTLRCSPRSGDLSVYWYQQSLDQGLQFLIQYYNGEERAKGNILERFSAQQFPDLHSELNLSSLELGDSALYFCASSVAGTANSPLHFGNGTRLTVT.

The chain carries TRBV24-1 and TRBJ1-5; 7 nucleotides agree with TRBD1. Germline V lookup: CDR1 KGHDR, CDR2 SFDVKD. Germline trimming cut 4 bases from V and 0 bases from J; bases unmatched to any gene: 5. The CDR3 loop spans 16 amino acids. In DNA, the CDR3 is TGTGCCACCAGTGACCCGACAGGGAATAGCAATCAGCCCCAGCATTTT. Its translation: CATSDPTGNSNQPQHF.

This sequence joins TRBV24-1 and TRBJ2-1, with 10 bases lining up with TRBD2. The CDR3 is 14 residues long. The germline V gene encodes CDR1 KGHDR and CDR2 SFDVKD. V shed 5 bases, J shed 10 bases, and the junction held 7 bases outside the gene matches. The CDR3 spells CATSAAGGPIEQFF. CDR3 bases: TGTGCCACCAGTGCAGCGGGAGGGCCGATCGAGCAGTTCTTC.

The genes are TRBV24-1 and TRBJ2-3; D could derive from TRBD1 or TRBD2 (5 bases each). Germline values: CDR1 KGHDR, CDR2 SFDVKD. The CDR3 has 15 amino acids. Trimming took off 2 bases at V and 2 bases at J, with 10 bases between the two ends. CDR3: CATSDSGTLTDTQYF. As DNA, the CDR3 is TGTGCCACCAGTGATTCCGGGACCCTCACAGATACGCAGTATTTT.

The J gene is TRBJ2-1, the V gene TRBV24-1, with 10 nucleotides matching TRBD1. CDR1 and CDR2 from the germline V gene are KGHDR and SFDVKD. The CDR3 contains 16 residues. The J segment lost 7 bases and the V segment lost 4 bases, leaving 9 bases of the junction unmatched. This CDR3 is CATSDPRTGGVNEQFF. CDR3 sequence (DNA): TGTGCCACCAGTGACCCTAGGACAGGGGGGGTTAATGAGCAGTTCTTC.

This clone was observed once. This chain links TRBV27 with TRBJ1-1; D is ambiguous. The germline CDR1 and CDR2 sequences are MNHEY and SMNVEV (reference sequence). V was shortened by 2 bases and J by 1 base, with 8 bases between the two germline ends. This CDR3 is built from 14 residues. The DNA for the CDR3 is TGTGCCAGCAGTTTAGGTCTGGGGAACACTGAAGCTTTCTTT. Its protein is CASSLGLGNTEAFF.

This clone was picked up one time. J is TRBJ1-2 and V is TRBV6-5; D gene uncertain. With 2 bases removed from V and 3 bases from J, the gap between germline ends came to 13 bases. The CDR3 contains 15 residues. Germline V gene data show CDR1 as MNHEY and CDR2 as SVGAGI. In DNA form, the CDR3 reads TGTGCCAGCAGTTACGGTTCGCGGGGAGACTATGGCTACACCTTC. This codes for CASSYGSRGDYGYTF.

This clone was observed once. The chain couples TRBV9 to TRBJ1-1, with D unresolved. V was cut by 0 bases and J by 4 bases, with 13 bases left in between. The V gene's germline CDR1 is SGDLS and CDR2 YYNGEE. The CDR3 contains 15 residues. The CDR3 coding sequence is TGTGCCAGCAGCGTAGCCCCCACAAGGTCCACTGAAGCTTTCTTT. It encodes CASSVAPTRSTEAFF.

The chain couples TRBV27 to TRBJ1-5; D is possibly TRBD1 (6 bases). V was shortened by 5 bases and J by 0 bases, with 14 bases between the two germline ends. The germline V gene encodes CDR1 MNHEY and CDR2 SMNVEV (reference sequence). This CDR3 comprises 16 residues. The CDR3 DNA reads as TGTGCCAGCAGTCCCCGGAGGGGGGTTAGCAATCAGCCCCAGCATTTT. As protein: CASSPRRGVSNQPQHF.

This sequence joins TRBV5-4 and TRBJ1-4; D is undetermined. The V end lost 0 bases, the J end lost 6 bases, and 6 bases lay between the germline ends. There are 13 residues in the CDR3. Germline V lookup: CDR1 SGHNT, CDR2 YYREEE (reference sequence). In DNA form, the CDR3 reads TGTGCCAGCAGCTTGGTTTCTGATGAAAAACTGTTTTTT. Translation: CASSLVSDEKLFF.

This chain uses TRBV24-1 with TRBJ2-2; no definite D call. Deletions cut 9 bases from V and 0 bases from J, with 10 bases between. Per germline, CDR1 KGHDR and CDR2 SFDVKD. There are 14 residues in the CDR3. For the CDR3, the DNA is TGTGCCACCGGAGTAGCTTCGAACACCGGGGAGCTGTTTTTT. Translating gives CATGVASNTGELFF.

This sequence joins TRBV14 and TRBJ1-4; no firm D call. This CDR3 is built from 15 residues. V was clipped by 4 bases and J by 4 bases, with 13 bases between them. Germline loops: CDR1 SGHDN, CDR2 FVKESK. CDR3 nucleotide sequence: TGTGCCAGCAGCCCCCCCGGGAACGGTAATGAAAAACTGTTTTTT. This translates into CASSPPGNGNEKLFF.